This is a list of T cell receptor beta chains from one sample in a study of blood T cell repertoires in COVID-19. Assay: immunoSEQ multiplex PCR; the TCRdb copy retains only in-frame clones and omits some. The profile shows around 50,000 clones, 78% of them singletons. Sequenced material: PBMCs or T cells enriched from blood (not recorded which). The receptors stem from a woman in her forties or fifties with acute COVID-19. The CDR3 runs from the conserved cysteine through the conserved F or W. A D gene is named only where the DNA matches it firmly. A row's size may be missing; if present it is once, few, many or a size class.

clone size	V gene	D gene	J gene	CDR3 DNA	CDR3 protein
once	TRBV18	NA	TRBJ1-4	TGTGCCAGCTCACCAAGATCACAGATCAATGAAAAACTGTTTTTT	CASSPRSQINEKLFF
NA	TRBV6-5	NA	TRBJ1-6	TGTGCCAGCAGTACGACGAGGCAGGGGAATTCACCCCTCCACTTT	CASSTTRQGNSPLHF
NA	TRBV3-1/TRBV3-2	NA	TRBJ2-7	TGTGCCAGCAGCCAAGGATACAGTGTTGGGGCCGAGCAGTACTTC	CASSQGYSVGAEQYF
NA	TRBV18	NA	TRBJ1-5	TGTGCCAGCTCACCACGAGTTAGCGGCAATCAGCCCCAGCATTTT	CASSPRVSGNQPQHF
NA	TRBV2	NA	TRBJ2-7	TGTGCCACCCGCGGAGGGTACGGCGAGCAGTACTTC	CATRGGYGEQYF
NA	TRBV5-6	NA	TRBJ2-2	TGTGCCAGCAGATCAACAGTCCAAAACACCGGGGAGCTGTTTTTT	CASRSTVQNTGELFF
NA	TRBV19	NA	TRBJ1-3	TGTGCCAGTAGGGAGGCAAGGTCTGGAAACACCATATATTTT	CASREARSGNTIYF
NA	TRBV3-1/TRBV3-2	NA	TRBJ1-1	TGTGCCAGCAGCCAGTTCCAGGGGAACACTGAAGCTTTCTTT	CASSQFQGNTEAFF
NA	TRBV28	TRBD1	TRBJ1-1	TGTGCCAGCAGTTCTCTCGACAGGGTCCTCAACACTGAAGCTTTCTTT	CASSSLDRVLNTEAFF
NA	TRBV4-2	NA	TRBJ2-7	TGTGCCAGCAGCCAAGATCTCCAGAGGAGCTCCTACGAGCAGTACTTC	CASSQDLQRSSYEQYF
NA	TRBV2	NA	TRBJ2-3	TGTGCCAGCAGCGAGGACAGAGGCCCTCCGGATACGCAGTATTTT	CASSEDRGPPDTQYF
NA	TRBV5-4	TRBD1	TRBJ1-2	TGTGCCAGCAGCAGCCCGACAGGGGGGAGGTATGGCTACACCTTC	CASSSPTGGRYGYTF
NA	TRBV5-8	NA	TRBJ2-7	TGTGCCAGCAGCCCCCTGGGGGGACGACACAGCGAGCAGTACTTC	CASSPLGGRHSEQYF
once	TRBV19	NA	TRBJ1-4	TGTGCCAGTAGTACCCGCGGAGGAATTAATGAAAAACTGTTTTTT	CASSTRGGINEKLFF
NA	TRBV19	TRBD1	TRBJ1-2	TGTGCCAGTAGTATAGGGGACAGGGATGATGGCTACACCTTC	CASSIGDRDDGYTF
NA	TRBV3-1/TRBV3-2	NA	TRBJ2-4	TGTGCCAGCAGCCCTGGCCGGGTAGCCAAAAACATTCAGTACTTC	CASSPGRVAKNIQYF
NA	TRBV6-5	TRBD1	TRBJ1-1	TGTGCCTCGATCCGAGGGGGCGAAGCTTTCTTT	CASIRGGEAFF
NA	TRBV18	TRBD1	TRBJ2-2	TGTGCCAGCTCACCACGGACAGGGGGCGACACCGGGGAGCTGTTTTTT	CASSPRTGGDTGELFF
NA	TRBV2	TRBD1	TRBJ1-6	TGTGCCAGCATCCGACCGGGACAGGGGTATAATTCACCCCTCCACTTT	CASIRPGQGYNSPLHF
NA	TRBV6-6	NA	TRBJ2-3	TGTGCCAGCAGAGGATCCCCGGGGGACACAGATACGCAGTATTTT	CASRGSPGDTDTQYF
NA	TRBV3-1/TRBV3-2	NA	TRBJ1-2	TGTGCCAGCAGCCAAGATCAGGGTCAGGGCTATGGCTACACCTTC	CASSQDQGQGYGYTF
NA	TRBV7-2	NA	TRBJ1-5	TGTGCCAGCAGCTTAATAGGGGGAGGCAATCAGCCCCAGCATTTT	CASSLIGGGNQPQHF
NA	TRBV30	NA	TRBJ1-2	TGTGCCTGGAGCAGGGCCGCTAGGGGCTACACCTTC	CAWSRAARGYTF